This TCR beta chain comes out of a study of tissue T cells after allogeneic stem cell transplantation (dated by TCRdb to the early 2020s). Concerning the study at large: The study profiled TCR beta repertoires in many tissues obtained from research autopsies of patients with and without GVHD, and also in mouse models of GVHD. The human part of the study was a prospective observational study with no blinding and no randomization.

Findings and caveats that apply to the study as a whole: Not many T cell clones showed up in more than one patient, yet clustering based on motifs uncovered repertoire signatures that were shared across patients in a tissue-specific way. Within patients, how anatomically similar tissues were was a major factor shaping TCR repertoire composition, regardless of disease or transplant status. The study did not determine which tissue TCRs were alloreactive or antigen-specific, and some clones might have been persisting host cells. A small and clinically heterogeneous patient cohort was studied, and sampling depth was acknowledged as a limitation. Blood and spleen T cells captured only a limited portion of the TCR repertoire detected in tissues, in both patients and mice.

This clone is assessed as medium-sized (0.01 to 0.1%). No cognate antigen has been identified for it. This receptor came from a mouse, so its gene names and germline sequences are mouse ones too. Read coverage stops 1 residue before the CDR3 terminus; the germline J gene supplies the remainder. The method was the immunoSEQ multiplex PCR assay. TCRbeta CDR3 sequencing was performed at survey depth by Adaptive Biotechnologies, and CDR3 sequences, V/J genes, productive frequency and template counts were reported. TCR beta CDR3 regions were amplified from genomic DNA instead of RNA. The original pipeline was this. Jensen-Shannon divergence was used to quantify pairwise repertoire overlap between tissues, with a value of 1 indicating complete divergence and a value of 0 indicating identical repertoires. Based on pairwise JSD values, tissues were grouped by single-linkage agglomerative hierarchical clustering, and the results were shown as dendrograms. GLIPH2 was run on all patient samples with simulation_depth 1000, kmer_min_depth 3 and cdr3_length_cutoff 8, and groups with more than two unique CDR3s were retained. A standardized tissue-overlap score was generated by extrapolating Jaccard GLIPH-group overlap across patients to a standard repertoire size of 1000 clones. Linear mixed-effect models, with tissue included as a fixed effect and individual included as a random effect, were used to assess associations of diversity with clinical or experimental variables. The clones in this table, taken by TCRdb from immuneACCESS, are in-frame only. Not every clone is retained; where verified, under half of the shortfall comes from an unresolved V gene, and the cause of the rest is unknown. V, J and clone size are those of that table, while D and trimming were read from the DNA. The sample profile shows about 7,200 clones; around half of them were found once. The ten most abundant clones make up 7.7% of the sample.

The germline V gene (reference sequence) specifies KGHPV as CDR1 and FQNQEV as CDR2. From its cysteine to its phenylalanine, the CDR3 spans 15 amino acids. The CDR3 was read in part: 42 bases, with the frame set at base 1. After removal of 4 bases from V and 4 bases from J, the junction retains 4 bases not matched to a gene. Per the publication, the time point label means: mouse harvest day 7 after allogeneic transplant. Each mouse graft, delivered by tail vein injection, combined 10^6 splenic CD5+ T cells with 10^7 T-cell-depleted bone marrow cells. GVHD in mice was modeled with a major MHC-mismatch B6 (H2b) into BALB/c (H2d) model, and tissues were profiled at day 7 or 14. On day 7 or 14 post-transplant, mouse tissues and retro-orbital blood were harvested with separate sterile tools for each animal, and livers were flushed before harvest. Before genomic DNA isolation with the DNeasy Blood & Tissue Kit, mouse tissues were minced with razor blades in buffered saline.

The V and J segments used are TRBV26 and TRBJ1-6; TRBD1 agrees with 7 junctional bases. TRBJ1-6 is an open reading frame whose function is uncertain. The TCR was taken from a female BALB/c mouse given C57BL/6 T cells with graft-versus-host disease after an allogeneic hematopoietic cell transplant. The source material was lymph node tissue. For the CDR3, the sequence is CASSPRQGYNSPLYF. Incomplete CDR3 DNA: TGTGCCAGCAGTCCACGACAGGGATATAATTCGCCCCTCTAC.